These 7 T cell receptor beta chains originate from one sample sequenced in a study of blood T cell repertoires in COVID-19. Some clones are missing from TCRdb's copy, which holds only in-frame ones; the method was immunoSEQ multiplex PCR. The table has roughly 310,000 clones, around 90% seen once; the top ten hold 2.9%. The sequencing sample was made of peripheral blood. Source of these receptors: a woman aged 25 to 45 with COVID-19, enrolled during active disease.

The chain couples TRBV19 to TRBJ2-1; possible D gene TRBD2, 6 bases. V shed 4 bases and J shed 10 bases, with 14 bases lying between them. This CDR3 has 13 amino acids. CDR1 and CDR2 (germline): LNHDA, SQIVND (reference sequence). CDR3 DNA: TGTGCCAGTAGTAAGGAAGGGACTTTCGAGCAGTTCTTC. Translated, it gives CASSKEGTFEQFF.

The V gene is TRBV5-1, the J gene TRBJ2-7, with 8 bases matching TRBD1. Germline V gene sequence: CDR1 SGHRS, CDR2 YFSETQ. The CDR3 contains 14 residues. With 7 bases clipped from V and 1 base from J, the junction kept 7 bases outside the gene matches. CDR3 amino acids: CASGKGTGSYEQYF. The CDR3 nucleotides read TGCGCCAGCGGGAAAGGGACAGGATCCTACGAGCAGTACTTC.

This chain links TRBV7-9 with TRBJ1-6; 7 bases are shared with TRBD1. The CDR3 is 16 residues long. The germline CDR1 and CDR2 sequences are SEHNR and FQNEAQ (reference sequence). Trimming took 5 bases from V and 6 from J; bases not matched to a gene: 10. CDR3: CASSLNSGTVNSPLHF. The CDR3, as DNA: TGTGCCAGCAGCCTTAATTCCGGGACAGTTAATTCACCCCTCCACTTT.

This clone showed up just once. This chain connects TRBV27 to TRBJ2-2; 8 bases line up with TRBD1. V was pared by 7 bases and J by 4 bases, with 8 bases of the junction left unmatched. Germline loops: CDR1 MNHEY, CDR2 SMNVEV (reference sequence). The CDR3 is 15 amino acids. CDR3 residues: CASKTGQGGTGELFF. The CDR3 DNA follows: TGTGCCAGCAAAACCGGACAGGGTGGCACCGGGGAGCTGTTTTTT.

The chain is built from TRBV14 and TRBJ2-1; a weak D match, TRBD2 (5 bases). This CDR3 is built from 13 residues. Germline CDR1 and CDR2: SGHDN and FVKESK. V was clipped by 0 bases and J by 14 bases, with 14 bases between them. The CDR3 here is CASSQDLRGREFF. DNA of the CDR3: TGTGCCAGCAGCCAAGATCTACGGGGTCGGGAGTTCTTC.

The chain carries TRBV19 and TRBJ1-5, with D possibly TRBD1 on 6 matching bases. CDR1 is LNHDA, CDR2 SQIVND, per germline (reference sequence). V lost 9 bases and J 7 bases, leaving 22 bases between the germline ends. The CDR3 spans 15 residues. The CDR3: CASNGGPGLGQPQHF. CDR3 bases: TGTGCCAGCAACGGGGGGCCGGGGTTAGGGCAGCCCCAGCATTTT.

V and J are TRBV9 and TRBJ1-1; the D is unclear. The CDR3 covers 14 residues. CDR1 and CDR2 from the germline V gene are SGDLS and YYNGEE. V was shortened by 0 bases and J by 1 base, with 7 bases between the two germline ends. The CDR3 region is CASSVVRENTEAFF. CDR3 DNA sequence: TGTGCCAGCAGCGTAGTAAGAGAGAACACTGAAGCTTTCTTT.